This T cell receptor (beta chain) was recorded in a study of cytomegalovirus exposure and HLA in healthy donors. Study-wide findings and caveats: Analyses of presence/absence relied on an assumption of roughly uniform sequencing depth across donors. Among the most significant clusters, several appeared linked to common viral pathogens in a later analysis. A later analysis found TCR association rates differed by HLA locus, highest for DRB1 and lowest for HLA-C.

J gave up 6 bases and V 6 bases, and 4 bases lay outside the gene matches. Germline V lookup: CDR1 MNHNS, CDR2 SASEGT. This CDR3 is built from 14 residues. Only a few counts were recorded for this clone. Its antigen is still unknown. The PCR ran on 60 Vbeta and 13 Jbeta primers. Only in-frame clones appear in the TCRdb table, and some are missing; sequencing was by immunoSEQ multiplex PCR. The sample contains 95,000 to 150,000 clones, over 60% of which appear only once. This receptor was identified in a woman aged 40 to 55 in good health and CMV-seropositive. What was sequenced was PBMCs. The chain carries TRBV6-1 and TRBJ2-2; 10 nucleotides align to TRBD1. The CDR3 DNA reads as TGTGCCAGCAGGGGGGACAGGGGACCCGGGGAGCTGTTTTTT. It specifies CASRGDRGPGELFF.